The next 3 T cell receptor beta chains were all read from a single sample in a study of blood T cells in healthy people across ages. Together with a sample-barcoded 5' primer, a J-beta primer mix was included in a second PCR lasting roughly 6 to 12 cycles. TCRdb reanalysed the 5' RACE reads using MiXCR and keeps one entry per CDR3 protein. The sample carries around 970,000 distinct CDR3 sequences, roughly 47% recorded once. Sequencing was carried out using blood. Receptors were obtained from a woman aged 60 to 75 in good health.

The chain is built from TRBV12-3 or TRBV12-4 and TRBJ1-1; tentative D call: TRBD1 (5 bases). Deletions cut 5 bases from V and 0 bases from J, with 10 bases between. CDR3 length: 14 residues. CDR3 loop: CASSIDRMNTEAFF. In nucleotides, the CDR3 is TGTGCCAGCAGTATCGACAGAATGAACACTGAAGCTTTCTTT.

For this clonotype: At one end the junction does not follow the germline gene, possibly because of a read error. CDR3 DNA sequence: TGCGGCGTTGACCCCGGGACCATGAACGGGGCCCTGTACTTC. Translating gives CGVDPGTMNGALYF. V is TRBV29-1 and J is TRBJ2-5; D is tentatively TRBD1 or TRBD2 (5 bases each). Per the germline V gene, CDR1 is SQVTM and CDR2 is ANQGSEA. This CDR3 is 14 amino acids long.

The V and J genes are TRBV20-1 and TRBJ1-5; D remains ambiguous. This CDR3 region has 15 residues. V was pared by 5 bases and J by 4 bases, with 18 bases between. CDR1 and CDR2 from the germline V gene are DFQATT and SNEGSKA (reference sequence). DNA of the CDR3: TGCAGTGCTCGCTCGCAGAGTAACCTTAATCAGCCCCAGCATTTT. The encoded protein is CSARSQSNLNQPQHF.